This T cell receptor (beta chain) is from a study of T cell repertoires in cytomegalovirus infection. Across the whole study: An indication of both CMV infection and matching HLA type came from public TCR beta signatures.

TCRdb reanalysed the reads using MiXCR and keeps one entry per CDR3 protein. There are around 310,000 distinct CDR3 sequences in the sample; roughly 16% occur only once, and around 13% lies in the top ten. Study results and limitations: CMV-specific TCR beta clonotypes restricted by HLA-C dominated the ex vivo response. Summed public TCR beta family frequency identified CMV carriers bearing the relevant HLA.

This clonotype was seen many times. Its antigen is still unknown. Germline V gives CDR1 SGHVS, CDR2 FNYEAQ. With 5 bases clipped from V and 0 bases from J, the junction kept 6 bases outside the gene matches. The CDR3 extends over 16 amino acids. This clonotype originated in a human donor in good health (CMV status not recorded). Some clones in this sample may be carry-over from other donors' samples. The sample taken for sequencing was PBMCs. The chain employs TRBV7-6 and TRBJ2-2; 7 bases align to TRBD1. In DNA form, the CDR3 reads TGTGCCAGCAGCCCCCGACAGGGCTCGAACACCGGGGAGCTGTTTTTT. It yields the protein CASSPRQGSNTGELFF.